These T cell receptor beta chains were read from a single sample in a study of regulatory T cells in long-lasting Graves disease. TCRdb reprocessed the multiplex PCR reads via MiXCR and lists one record per CDR3 protein. The repertoire holds 440,000 or so distinct CDR3 sequences, about 15% seen once, with over 15% in the top ten. This sample also appeared in a second study, on T cells in Graves' hyperthyroidism and ophthalmopathy.

The sample consisted of peripheral blood mononuclear cells (PBMCs), taken at new diagnosis, from a patient treated with antithyroid drugs. The receptor source for this set is a woman younger than 45 with Graves disease. Each CDR3 is given with its conserved first and last residue. The D gene is left open where the match is weak. A clone size is listed for some rows: how often the clone was seen (once, few, many), or a class if it is expanded.

V gene: TRBV11-2
clone size: many
J gene: TRBJ2-3
D gene: TRBD2
CDR3 protein: CASSRIGTSYGFTDTQYF
CDR3 DNA: TGTGCCAGCAGCAGAATCGGGACTAGCTACGGTTTCACAGATACGCAGTATTTT

V gene: TRBV19
clone size: NA
J gene: TRBJ1-2
D gene: NA
CDR3 protein: CASMSTVNYGYTF
CDR3 DNA: TGTGCCAGTATGTCGACAGTTAACTATGGCTACACCTTC

V gene: TRBV20-1
clone size: once
J gene: TRBJ2-7
D gene: NA
CDR3 protein: CSAEGTEGLVNYEQYF
CDR3 DNA: TGCAGTGCTGAGGGGACAGAGGGACTGGTTAACTACGAGCAGTACTTC

V gene: TRBV24-1
clone size: many
J gene: TRBJ2-2
D gene: NA
CDR3 protein: CATSDPGAGELFF
CDR3 DNA: TGTGCCACCAGTGATCCGGGGGCCGGGGAGCTGTTTTTT

V gene: TRBV28
clone size: few
J gene: TRBJ2-2
D gene: TRBD2
CDR3 protein: CASGSSGRAPNGELFF
CDR3 DNA: TGTGCCAGCGGATCTAGCGGGAGGGCTCCCAACGGGGAGCTGTTTTTT

V gene: TRBV4-1
clone size: NA
J gene: TRBJ2-2
D gene: NA
CDR3 protein: CASSPGLSRTGELFF
CDR3 DNA: TGCGCCAGCAGTCCCGGGCTCTCCCGCACCGGGGAGCTGTTTTTT

V gene: TRBV9
clone size: NA
J gene: TRBJ2-3
D gene: NA
CDR3 protein: CASSASRFTDTQYF
CDR3 DNA: TGTGCCAGCAGCGCCAGCCGCTTCACAGATACGCAGTATTTT

V gene: TRBV20-1
clone size: many
J gene: TRBJ2-1
D gene: TRBD2
CDR3 protein: CSAPYSSSGSSYNEQFF
CDR3 DNA: TGCAGTGCCCCATATTCTTCTAGCGGGAGCTCCTACAATGAGCAGTTCTTC

V gene: TRBV6-5
clone size: many
J gene: TRBJ2-7
D gene: TRBD2
CDR3 protein: CASSYSTSSGYEQYF
CDR3 DNA: TGTGCCAGCAGTTACTCGACGTCTAGCGGTTACGAGCAGTACTTC

V gene: TRBV19
clone size: NA
J gene: TRBJ2-2
D gene: NA
CDR3 protein: CASSISEGWGTGELFF
CDR3 DNA: TGTGCCAGTAGTATTAGCGAGGGCTGGGGGACCGGGGAGCTGTTTTTT

V gene: TRBV6-2/TRBV6-3
clone size: many
J gene: TRBJ2-3
D gene: NA
CDR3 protein: CASSYPSSGGADTQYF
CDR3 DNA: TGTGCCAGCAGTTACCCTTCTAGTGGGGGCGCGGATACGCAGTATTTT

V gene: TRBV19
clone size: NA
J gene: TRBJ2-2
D gene: NA
CDR3 protein: CASTMRGDTGELFF
CDR3 DNA: TGTGCCAGTACCATGCGAGGGGACACCGGGGAGCTGTTTTTT

V gene: TRBV2
clone size: many
J gene: TRBJ1-6
D gene: NA
CDR3 protein: CASIQGHSNSPLHF
CDR3 DNA: TGTGCCAGCATACAGGGACATAGTAATTCACCCCTCCACTTT

V gene: TRBV11-3
clone size: NA
J gene: TRBJ2-1
D gene: TRBD2
CDR3 protein: CASSTKAGAYNEQFF
CDR3 DNA: TGTGCCAGCAGCACCAAAGCGGGAGCCTACAATGAGCAGTTCTTC

V gene: TRBV7-3
clone size: few
J gene: TRBJ1-1
D gene: NA
CDR3 protein: CASSLSRDDAEAFF
CDR3 DNA: TGTGCCAGCAGCTTATCCAGGGATGACGCTGAAGCTTTCTTT

V gene: TRBV9
clone size: many
J gene: TRBJ2-7
D gene: TRBD2
CDR3 protein: CATSILAGDYEQYF
CDR3 DNA: TGTGCCACCTCGATTCTAGCGGGAGATTACGAGCAGTACTTC

V gene: TRBV18
clone size: many
J gene: TRBJ1-4
D gene: NA
CDR3 protein: CASSPGWTNEKLFF
CDR3 DNA: TGTGCCAGCTCACCAGGGTGGACTAATGAAAAACTGTTTTTT

V gene: TRBV6-1
clone size: NA
J gene: TRBJ2-2
D gene: NA
CDR3 protein: CASSTNGELFF
CDR3 DNA: TGTGCCAGCAGTACTAACGGGGAGCTGTTTTTT

V gene: TRBV10-3
clone size: once
J gene: TRBJ2-1
D gene: NA
CDR3 protein: CAISETRQGTYNEQFF
CDR3 DNA: TGTGCCATCAGTGAAACGAGGCAGGGTACCTACAATGAGCAGTTCTTC

V gene: TRBV2
clone size: many
J gene: TRBJ2-7
D gene: NA
CDR3 protein: CASSERLSYEQYF
CDR3 DNA: TGTGCCAGCAGTGAACGTCTTTCCTACGAGCAGTACTTC

V gene: TRBV15
clone size: many
J gene: TRBJ2-1
D gene: NA
CDR3 protein: CATSTASSYNEQFF
CDR3 DNA: TGTGCCACCAGTACCGCTAGCTCCTACAATGAGCAGTTCTTC

V gene: TRBV5-1
clone size: few
J gene: TRBJ2-3
D gene: NA
CDR3 protein: CASSLDLMNGGYF
CDR3 DNA: TGCGCCAGCAGCTTAGACTTGATGAACGGGGGGTATTTT

V gene: TRBV5-1
clone size: many
J gene: TRBJ1-5
D gene: NA
CDR3 protein: CASSLDGPNQPQHF
CDR3 DNA: TGCGCCAGCAGCTTGGACGGACCGAATCAGCCCCAGCATTTT

V gene: TRBV27
clone size: few
J gene: TRBJ2-5
D gene: NA
CDR3 protein: CASSLAPPRDLLQETQYF
CDR3 DNA: TGTGCCAGCAGTCTAGCTCCCCCCAGGGACTTACTACAAGAGACCCAGTACTTC

V gene: TRBV6-2/TRBV6-3
clone size: few
J gene: TRBJ2-3
D gene: NA
CDR3 protein: CASSHSGGTADTQYF
CDR3 DNA: TGTGCCAGCAGTCACTCTGGCGGCACCGCAGATACGCAGTATTTT

V gene: TRBV7-3
clone size: many
J gene: TRBJ2-3
D gene: TRBD2
CDR3 protein: CARETSGCTDTQYF
CDR3 DNA: TGTGCCAGGGAGACTAGCGGGTGCACAGATACGCAGTATTTT

V gene: TRBV30
clone size: many
J gene: TRBJ2-1
D gene: NA
CDR3 protein: CAWSVKTRGNEQFF
CDR3 DNA: TGTGCCTGGAGTGTAAAGACAAGGGGCAATGAGCAGTTCTTC

V gene: TRBV7-2
clone size: NA
J gene: TRBJ2-3
D gene: TRBD2
CDR3 protein: CASSLGSSGRIDTQYF
CDR3 DNA: TGTGCCAGCAGCTTAGGGTCTAGCGGGAGGATAGATACGCAGTATTTT

V gene: TRBV14
clone size: NA
J gene: TRBJ1-1
D gene: NA
CDR3 protein: CASSRDLTEEAFF
CDR3 DNA: TGTGCCAGCAGCCGAGACCTGACGGAAGAAGCTTTCTTT

V gene: TRBV5-1
clone size: many
J gene: TRBJ2-7
D gene: NA
CDR3 protein: CASSLVAPVVIGNYEQYF
CDR3 DNA: TGCGCCAGCAGCTTGGTGGCACCCGTCGTCATCGGCAACTACGAGCAGTACTTC

V gene: TRBV20-1
clone size: many
J gene: TRBJ2-7
D gene: NA
CDR3 protein: CSAPGDGQPYEQYF
CDR3 DNA: TGCAGTGCTCCAGGGGACGGTCAACCCTACGAGCAGTACTTC

V gene: TRBV28
clone size: many
J gene: TRBJ2-5
D gene: TRBD1
CDR3 protein: CASSFGGQGAETQYF
CDR3 DNA: TGTGCCAGCAGTTTTGGGGGACAGGGGGCTGAGACCCAGTACTTC

V gene: TRBV7-3
clone size: NA
J gene: TRBJ1-2
D gene: TRBD1
CDR3 protein: CASSPGQDVDGYTF
CDR3 DNA: TGTGCCAGCAGTCCGGGACAGGATGTCGATGGCTACACCTTC

V gene: TRBV7-9
clone size: NA
J gene: TRBJ2-7
D gene: TRBD2
CDR3 protein: CASSWWETGGRAEQYF
CDR3 DNA: TGTGCCAGCAGCTGGTGGGAAACGGGAGGACGGGCTGAGCAGTACTTC

V gene: TRBV6-5
clone size: few
J gene: TRBJ2-7
D gene: NA
CDR3 protein: CASSYSRRIGTEQYF
CDR3 DNA: TGTGCCAGCAGTTACTCGAGGAGGATCGGAACCGAGCAGTACTTC

V gene: TRBV3-1
clone size: many
J gene: TRBJ2-1
D gene: NA
CDR3 protein: CASSQEEFKGQFF
CDR3 DNA: TGTGCCAGCAGCCAAGAAGAATTCAAAGGGCAGTTCTTC

V gene: TRBV14
clone size: few
J gene: TRBJ2-1
D gene: NA
CDR3 protein: CASSHWRNDEQFF
CDR3 DNA: TGTGCCAGCAGCCATTGGAGGAACGATGAGCAGTTCTTC

V gene: TRBV28
clone size: many
J gene: TRBJ2-2
D gene: TRBD2
CDR3 protein: CASSNSPSPGLAIRELFF
CDR3 DNA: TGTGCCAGCAGTAACTCCCCTTCCCCGGGACTAGCGATCCGGGAGCTGTTTTTT

V gene: TRBV5-6
clone size: NA
J gene: TRBJ1-5
D gene: NA
CDR3 protein: CASTRWTNQPQHF
CDR3 DNA: TGTGCCAGCACCCGGTGGACTAATCAGCCCCAGCATTTT

V gene: TRBV30
clone size: many
J gene: TRBJ2-5
D gene: TRBD2
CDR3 protein: CAWSVGSGSWETQYF
CDR3 DNA: TGTGCCTGGAGTGTGGGTAGCGGGAGTTGGGAGACCCAGTACTTC

V gene: TRBV7-6
clone size: many
J gene: TRBJ2-5
D gene: NA
CDR3 protein: CASSRFQETQYF
CDR3 DNA: TGTGCCAGCAGCCGATTCCAAGAGACCCAGTACTTC

V gene: TRBV6-9
clone size: NA
J gene: TRBJ1-2
D gene: NA
CDR3 protein: CASSNSGQANYGYTF
CDR3 DNA: TGTGCCAGCAGTAATTCGGGACAAGCGAACTATGGCTACACCTTC

V gene: TRBV19
clone size: NA
J gene: TRBJ1-5
D gene: TRBD1
CDR3 protein: CASSIKSGQFQPQHF
CDR3 DNA: TGTGCCAGTAGTATCAAGTCGGGACAGTTTCAGCCCCAGCATTTT

V gene: TRBV3-1
clone size: few
J gene: TRBJ2-1
D gene: NA
CDR3 protein: CASSQSIQHPVYNEQFF
CDR3 DNA: TGTGCCAGCAGCCAGTCGATACAGCACCCCGTCTACAATGAGCAGTTCTTC

V gene: TRBV11-1
clone size: many
J gene: TRBJ2-1
D gene: TRBD2
CDR3 protein: CASSPLAGGVAEQFF
CDR3 DNA: TGTGCCAGCAGCCCACTAGCGGGAGGCGTTGCTGAGCAGTTCTTC

V gene: TRBV6-4
clone size: NA
J gene: TRBJ2-3
D gene: TRBD2
CDR3 protein: CASSDSASGVRTDTQYF
CDR3 DNA: TGTGCCAGCAGTGACTCGGCTAGCGGGGTTCGCACAGATACGCAGTATTTT

V gene: TRBV18
clone size: few
J gene: TRBJ1-4
D gene: NA
CDR3 protein: CASSHGQDEKLFF
CDR3 DNA: TGTGCCAGCTCACACGGGCAGGATGAAAAACTGTTTTTT

V gene: TRBV18
clone size: many
J gene: TRBJ1-5
D gene: NA
CDR3 protein: CASSPTLDQPQHF
CDR3 DNA: TGTGCCAGCTCGCCTACCCTGGATCAGCCCCAGCATTTT

V gene: TRBV2
clone size: many
J gene: TRBJ1-4
D gene: TRBD1
CDR3 protein: CASTSSQDRGREKLFF
CDR3 DNA: TGTGCCAGCACCTCCTCTCAGGACAGGGGGAGGGAAAAACTGTTTTTT

V gene: TRBV7-3
clone size: many
J gene: TRBJ2-1
D gene: NA
CDR3 protein: CASSSGTQEQFF
CDR3 DNA: TGTGCCAGCAGCTCCGGGACTCAGGAGCAGTTCTTC

V gene: TRBV19
clone size: many
J gene: TRBJ1-5
D gene: TRBD1
CDR3 protein: CATTDRGSWPQHF
CDR3 DNA: TGTGCCACCACAGACAGGGGGTCGTGGCCCCAGCATTTT

V gene: TRBV20-1
clone size: few
J gene: TRBJ1-6
D gene: NA
CDR3 protein: CSARGPANSPLHF
CDR3 DNA: TGCAGTGCTAGAGGGCCAGCAAATTCACCCCTCCACTTT